This TCR beta chain emerged from a study of breast tumors, draining lymph nodes, adjacent tissues (dated by TCRdb to the mid-2010s). For context, the study as a whole: In breast cancer patients, the study compared the TCR beta repertoires of tumor, adjacent nontumor tissue and axillary lymph nodes. The study was designed to assess the relationships and possible T-cell exchange between tumor, surrounding tissue and draining lymph node repertoires in human breast cancer. Study-wide conclusions, independent of this receptor: The similarity between tumor and nontumor tissue repertoires was significantly greater in luminal-like breast cancer than in basal-like breast cancer. Rather than being directly demonstrated, the conclusion that tumor T cells originate in lymph nodes was presented as consistent with a hypothesis. Tumor T-cell repertoires showed less diversity than lymph node repertoires and more diversity than nontumor tissue repertoires, and tumor T-cell repertoires showed preferential V and J gene usage. The data were considered consistent with most tumor T cells being derived from the lymph node and subsequently expanding within tumor tissue.

The instrument given in TCRdb is Illumina HiSeq 2000. TCR beta chain libraries were generated through multiplex PCR amplification. The amplified TCR beta chain products were analyzed by high-throughput sequencing. Through fastp at Q25 and MiXCR, TCRdb rebuilt clones from the public reads, retaining in-frame beta chains. Rows with one shared CDR3 protein collapse into an entry with the most common genes and DNA. For this sample the table gives around 110,000 distinct CDR3 sequences, of which 30% were detected only once. The ten largest clones represent less than 6% of the sample. Lymph node samples were obtained from the axillary draining lymph nodes of breast cancer patients. Looking up the germline V gene (reference sequence) yields CDR1 GTSNPN and CDR2 SVGIG. The germline V and J ends show losses of 1 base and 3 bases respectively, and no gene match explains 5 bases of the junction. The CDR3 starts with the cysteine, ends with the phenylalanine, and has 14 residues. Here the CDR3 DNA is all that survives: 42 bases in frame from base 1.

A word on this clonotype: The antigen it binds to is not known. Per-nucleotide qualities are absent, and no much larger clonotype sits a single base away.

The sequenced sample consisted of axillary lymph node tissue. The receptor comes from a female donor with breast cancer. Some clones in this sample may be carry-over from other donors' samples. The chain is encoded by TRBV30 joined to TRBJ1-1, with 7 middle bases fitting TRBD1. Here is the DNA: TGTGCCTGGAGTGCAACAGGGGCACACACTGAAGCTTTCTTT. It translates to CAWSATGAHTEAFF.